What follows are 17 T cell receptor beta chains derived from one specimen sequenced in a study of blood T cell repertoires in COVID-19. Assay: immunoSEQ multiplex PCR; the TCRdb copy retains only in-frame clones and omits some. In the table there are about 140,000 clones, about four fifths of which are singletons. Sequenced: peripheral blood. The source is a woman in her sixties with acute or convalescent COVID-19.

V usage is TRBV5-1 and J usage is TRBJ2-2; TRBD1 might be the D (6 bases). The CDR3 extends over 14 amino acids. V was trimmed by 4 bases and J by 6 bases, leaving 13 bases between them. Germline V gene data show CDR1 as SGHRS and CDR2 as YFSETQ. CDR3 loop: CASSRTTGSGELFF. DNA of the CDR3: TGCGCCAGCAGCAGGACAACAGGGTCCGGGGAGCTGTTTTTT.

This clone was detected only once. The chain is built from TRBV15 and TRBJ1-5; the match to TRBD1 covers 8 bases. J lost 5 bases, V lost 0 bases, and 9 bases had no gene match. The CDR3 has 17 amino acids. Germline V gene data show CDR1 as LNHNV and CDR2 as YYDKDF (reference sequence). The CDR3 coding sequence is TGTGCCACCAGCAGAGATCGGGGACAGGAGCAATATCAGCCCCAGCATTTT. Encoded protein: CATSRDRGQEQYQPQHF.

V usage is TRBV5-1 and J usage is TRBJ1-1; unclear D gene. Germline V CDR1 and CDR2: SGHRS, YFSETQ. This CDR3 region has 13 residues. Trimming pared 9 bases from V and 5 bases from J, leaving 17 bases between. This CDR3 is CATRNTGNTEAFF. The CDR3 DNA reads TGCGCCACGCGCAATACGGGGAATACTGAAGCTTTCTTT. Full variable domain (rest looked up from reference TRBV5-1 and TRBJ1-1): KAGVTQTPRYLIKTRGQQVTLSCSPISGHRSVSWYQQTPGQGLQFLFEYFSETQRNKGNFPGRFSGRQFSNSRSEMNVSTLELGDSALYLCATRNTGNTEAFFGQGTRLTVV.

V gene TRBV19 combines with J gene TRBJ2-1; TRBD2 aligns across 9 bases. Germline V gene sequence: CDR1 LNHDA, CDR2 SQIVND (reference sequence). The CDR3 covers 15 residues. The trim removed 11 bases at V and 4 bases at J, leaving 12 bases unmatched. CDR3 in DNA: TGTGCCGTATCGGAGAGACTAGCGGAATACAATGAGCAGTTCTTC. Residues: CAVSERLAEYNEQFF.

The chain links TRBV7-2 to TRBJ1-3, with D possibly TRBD1 on 5 matching bases. V gave up 5 bases and J gave up 0 bases, with 14 bases separating them. The CDR3 extends over 16 amino acids. Germline CDR1 reads SGHTA; CDR2 reads FQGNSA. The CDR3: CASSPRGTGSGNTIYF. CDR3 coding DNA: TGTGCCAGCAGCCCAAGGGGCACTGGCTCTGGAAACACCATATATTTT.

The gene calls are TRBV24-1 and TRBJ2-7; 8 nucleotides align to TRBD1. Germline CDR1 KGHDR, CDR2 SFDVKD. V shed 3 bases, J shed 3 bases, and the junction held 9 bases outside the gene matches. This CDR3 is 16 amino acids long. The CDR3 DNA follows: TGTGCCACCAGTGATCTGTTTCCACAGGGGGACTACGAGCAGTACTTC. Its translation is CATSDLFPQGDYEQYF.

The rearrangement uses TRBV28 and TRBJ2-5; TRBD1 is a possible D gene (6 bases). The CDR3 is 14 residues long. V shed 4 bases and J shed 5 bases, with 14 bases lying between them. Germline loops: CDR1 MDHEN, CDR2 SYDVKM. The CDR3, as DNA: TGTGCCAGCAGTTCGAACAGGGTCTGGGAGACCCAGTACTTC. Amino acids: CASSSNRVWETQYF. Full variable domain (rest looked up from reference TRBV28 and TRBJ2-5): DVKVTQSSRYLVKRTGEKVFLECVQDMDHENMFWYRQDPGLGLRLIYFSYDVKMKEKGDIPEGYSVSREKKERFSLILESASTNQTSMYLCASSSNRVWETQYFGPGTRLLVL.

This chain uses TRBV7-2 with TRBJ2-7; D is uncertain. Germline V gene lookup returns CDR1 SGHTA and CDR2 FQGNSA. V lost 0 bases and J lost 3, with 12 bases in between. The CDR3 totals 15 residues. CDR3: CASSLASQADYEQYF. As DNA, the CDR3 is TGTGCCAGCAGCTTAGCGAGCCAAGCCGACTACGAGCAGTACTTC.

V and J are TRBV6-5 and TRBJ1-1; D is ambiguous. The CDR3 is 11 residues long. With 11 bases removed from V and 1 base from J, the gap between germline ends came to 8 bases. Germline V gene lookup returns CDR1 MNHEY and CDR2 SVGAGI. For the CDR3, the DNA is TGTGCCTCGAGAGGGAACACTGAAGCTTTCTTT. The encoded protein is CASRGNTEAFF.

The chain couples TRBV3-1 (or the pseudogene TRBV3-2) to TRBJ2-3; no firm D call. CDR1 is LGHDT and CDR2 is YNNKEL in the germline V gene (reference sequence). CDR3 length: 13 amino acids. Trimming shortened V by 3 bases and J by 1 base, and 5 bases separated the two germline ends. CDR3 protein: CASSQFGTDTQYF. The CDR3 coding sequence is TGTGCCAGCAGCCAGTTCGGCACAGATACGCAGTATTTT.

The chain joins TRBV6-1 to TRBJ1-2; 7 nucleotides match TRBD1. Germline lookup yields CDR1 MNHNS and CDR2 SASEGT. The CDR3 contains 14 residues. V lost 2 bases, J lost 5 bases, and 5 bases stayed unmatched. CDR3 region: CASSEWDRFYGYTF. DNA of the CDR3: TGTGCCAGCAGTGAATGGGACAGATTTTATGGCTACACCTTC.

This chain links TRBV10-3 with TRBJ2-5; 8 positions agree with TRBD1. The V gene end was trimmed by 0 bases and the J gene end by 2 bases; junction bases not matched to a gene: 11. The CDR3 runs 18 residues. CDR1 ENHRY and CDR2 SYGVKD come from the germline V gene. The CDR3 sequence is CAISESVSGGAEQETQYF. CDR3 sequence (DNA): TGTGCCATCAGTGAGTCGGTGTCAGGGGGCGCGGAACAAGAGACCCAGTACTTC.

CDR3 region: CASSIKLPGQGSNEQFF. The CDR3 DNA reads TGTGCCAGTAGTATAAAACTTCCGGGACAGGGCTCCAATGAGCAGTTCTTC. The V call is TRBV19, the J call TRBJ2-1, with TRBD1 identical over 9 bases. The CDR3 extends over 17 amino acids. CDR1 is LNHDA and CDR2 is SQIVND in the germline V gene (reference sequence). The ends lost 2 bases at V and 6 bases at J; junction bases unmatched: 11. The full variable domain, its missing parts supplied by reference TRBV19 and TRBJ2-1, is DGGITQSPKYLFRKEGQNVTLSCEQNLNHDAMYWYRQDPGQGLRLIYYSQIVNDFQKGDIAEGYSVSREKKESFPLTVTSAQKNPTAFYLCASSIKLPGQGSNEQFFGPGTRLTVL.

J is TRBJ1-4 and V is TRBV28, with D perhaps TRBD1 (5 bases). CDR1 and CDR2 from the germline V gene are MDHEN and SYDVKM. V dropped 6 bases and J dropped 0 bases, with 11 bases sitting between them. The CDR3 is 15 residues long. The CDR3 reads CASRLDSATNEKLFF. The CDR3 nucleotides are TGTGCCAGCAGGCTAGACAGTGCAACTAATGAAAAACTGTTTTTT.

This clone was found a few times. The CDR3: CASSKGLDVYNEQFF. DNA for the CDR3: TGTGCCAGCAGTAAGGGACTAGATGTTTACAATGAGCAGTTCTTC. This sequence joins TRBV6-6 and TRBJ2-1, with 8 nucleotides matching TRBD2. Per the germline V gene, CDR1 is MNHNY and CDR2 is SVGAGI (reference sequence). Trimming removed 5 bases from V and 4 bases from J; junction bases left unmatched: 7. The CDR3 is 15 amino acids.

A single count supports this clone. V usage is TRBV5-1 and J usage is TRBJ2-3; a possible D gene is TRBD2 (6 bases). The CDR3 sequence is 13 residues long. Germline V gene lookup returns CDR1 SGHRS and CDR2 YFSETQ. V gave up 6 bases and J gave up 1 base, with 9 bases separating them. The CDR3 region is CASTTGGTDTQYF. CDR3 sequence (DNA): TGCGCCAGCACGACGGGAGGCACAGATACGCAGTATTTT.

This clone was detected only a few times. The rearrangement joins TRBV7-8 to TRBJ1-1; 9 bases are shared with TRBD1. Germline V CDR1 and CDR2: SGHVS, FQNEAQ. V shed 5 bases, J shed 3 bases, and the junction held 7 bases outside the gene matches. There are 15 residues in the CDR3. This CDR3 reads CASSPHRGLDTEAFF. The CDR3 nucleotides are TGTGCCAGCAGCCCTCACAGGGGGCTGGACACTGAAGCTTTCTTT.